The T cell receptor (beta chain) described here comes from a study of T cell responses to AZD1222 COVID-19 vaccine. Combined were second doses at about 4 or about 12 weeks. V was cut by 5 bases and J by 0 bases, with 13 bases left in between. The CDR3 spans 15 residues. The germline CDR1 and CDR2 sequences are SEHNR and FQNEAQ (reference sequence). Study-wide results and limits: Clonal diversity may have been underestimated in mostly white British donors.

The assay was immunoSEQ multiplex PCR, and TCRdb's table has in-frame clones only and misses some. The data show tens of thousands of clones, 83% seen once. Notes on this clone: Its matching antigen is unknown. In the same sample, other DNA sequences code for this CDR3.

Sequencing used peripheral blood, obtained 28 days after the second AZD1222 dose. This TCR derives from an adult who received the AZD1222 COVID-19 vaccine. This chain uses TRBV7-9 with TRBJ1-1; D may be TRBD1 (6 bases). CDR3: CASSPAGVMNTEAFF. The CDR3 DNA reads as TGTGCCAGCAGCCCCGCAGGGGTAATGAACACTGAAGCTTTCTTT.